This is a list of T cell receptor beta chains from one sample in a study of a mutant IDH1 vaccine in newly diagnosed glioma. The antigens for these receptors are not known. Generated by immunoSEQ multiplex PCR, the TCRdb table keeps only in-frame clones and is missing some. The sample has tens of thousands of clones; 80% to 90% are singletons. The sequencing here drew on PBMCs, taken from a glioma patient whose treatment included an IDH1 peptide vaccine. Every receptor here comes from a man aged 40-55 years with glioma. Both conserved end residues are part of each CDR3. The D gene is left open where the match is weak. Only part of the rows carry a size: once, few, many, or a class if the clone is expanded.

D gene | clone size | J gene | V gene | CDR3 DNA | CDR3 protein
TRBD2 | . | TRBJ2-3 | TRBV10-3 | TGTGCCATCACCGGACTAGCGGGCACAGATACGCAGTATTTT | CAITGLAGTDTQYF
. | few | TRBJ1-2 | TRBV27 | TGTGCCACCTCCGGGGACGGGTCGAACTATGGCTACACCTTC | CATSGDGSNYGYTF
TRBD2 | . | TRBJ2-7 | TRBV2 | TGTGCCAGCATGAGCAGCGGGGTTAACGAGCAGTACTTC | CASMSSGVNEQYF
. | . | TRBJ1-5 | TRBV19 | TGTGCCAGTAGTATTCCAGGAGACAGGAGAACTATTAGCAATCAGCCCCAGCATTTT | CASSIPGDRRTISNQPQHF
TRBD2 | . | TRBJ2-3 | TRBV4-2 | TGTGCCAGCAGCCAAGGGATAGCGGGAGTAGGTAGAGCAGATACGCAGTATTTT | CASSQGIAGVGRADTQYF
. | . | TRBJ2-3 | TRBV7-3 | TGTGCCAGCAGCCAAATCAGCACAGATACGCAGTATTTT | CASSQISTDTQYF
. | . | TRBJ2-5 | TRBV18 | TGTGCCAGCTCACCAGGGGCGGAAGAGACCCAGTACTTC | CASSPGAEETQYF
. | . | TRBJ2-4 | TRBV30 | TGTGCCTGGGGTGTATCTCTCGGCAAAAACATTCAGTACTTC | CAWGVSLGKNIQYF
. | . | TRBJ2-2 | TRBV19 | TGTGCCAGTAGAAGAGGGACGGTGAACACCGGGGAGCTGTTTTTT | CASRRGTVNTGELFF
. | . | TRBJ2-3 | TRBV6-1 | TGTGCCAGCAGTGAATGGGGGGCAGAACCAGATACGCAGTATTTT | CASSEWGAEPDTQYF